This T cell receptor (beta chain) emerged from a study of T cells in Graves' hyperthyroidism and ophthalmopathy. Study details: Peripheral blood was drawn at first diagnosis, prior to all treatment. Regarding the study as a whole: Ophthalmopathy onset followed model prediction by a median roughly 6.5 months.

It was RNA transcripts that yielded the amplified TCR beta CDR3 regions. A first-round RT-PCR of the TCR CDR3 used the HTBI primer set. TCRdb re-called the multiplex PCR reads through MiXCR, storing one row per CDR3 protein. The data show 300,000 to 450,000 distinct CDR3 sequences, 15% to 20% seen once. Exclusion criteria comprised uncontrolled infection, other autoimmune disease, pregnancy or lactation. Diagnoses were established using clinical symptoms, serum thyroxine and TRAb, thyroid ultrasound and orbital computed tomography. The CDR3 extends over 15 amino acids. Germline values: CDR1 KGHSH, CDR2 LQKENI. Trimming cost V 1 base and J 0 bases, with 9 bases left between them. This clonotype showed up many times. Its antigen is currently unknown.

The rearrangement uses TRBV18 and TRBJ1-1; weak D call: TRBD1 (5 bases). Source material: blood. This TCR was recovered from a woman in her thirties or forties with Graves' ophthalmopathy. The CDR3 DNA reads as TGTGCCAGCTCACCACTCGGGGCCGTGAACACTGAAGCTTTCTTT. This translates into CASSPLGAVNTEAFF.